Listed below are T cell receptor beta chains from one sample, sequenced in a study of T cell changes during pregnancy in multiple sclerosis. Some clones are missing from TCRdb's copy, which holds only in-frame ones; the method was immunoSEQ multiplex PCR. The data show some 39,000 clones, with about 89% seen just once and about 0.4% held by the top ten. The material was CD4+ T cells from peripheral blood mononuclear cells, obtained in the third trimester of pregnancy. Receptor source: a female donor in good health, enrolled as a control in a pregnancy study. The CDR3 runs from the conserved cysteine through the conserved F or W. A D gene is named only where the DNA matches it firmly. The size entry is marked missing in some rows and otherwise reads once, few, many or a size class.

>TRBD1|TRBV6-1|13|TRBJ1-4|.
CASSATGTGRLFF
TGTGCCAGCAGTGCAACCGGGACAGGGAGACTGTTTTTT
>.|TRBV15|16|TRBJ2-7|once
CATSSRGGAGGYEQYF
TGTGCCACCAGCAGTAGAGGGGGGGCCGGAGGCTACGAGCAGTACTTC
>.|TRBV29-1|13|TRBJ2-3|.
CSVSGTSTDTQYF
TGCAGCGTTTCCGGGACAAGCACAGATACGCAGTATTTT
>.|TRBV15|13|TRBJ2-2|.
CATGRVDTGELFF
TGTGCCACGGGTCGGGTGGACACCGGGGAGCTGTTTTTT
>TRBD1|TRBV30|13|TRBJ1-6|.
CACKDRGNSPLHF
TGTGCCTGTAAGGACAGGGGAAATTCACCCCTCCACTTT
>TRBD1|TRBV5-1|18|TRBJ2-6|.
CASQVNRDRGPGANVLTF
TGCGCCAGCCAAGTGAACCGGGACAGGGGGCCCGGGGCCAACGTCCTGACTTTC
>.|TRBV5-1|13|TRBJ2-7|.
CASSYDNSYEQYF
TGCGCCAGCAGCTACGACAACTCCTACGAGCAGTACTTC
>TRBD1|TRBV7-9|14|TRBJ1-1|few
CASSLVQGVAEAFF
TGTGCCAGCAGCTTAGTACAGGGGGTGGCTGAAGCTTTCTTT
>TRBD2|TRBV6-4|14|TRBJ2-1|.
CASSPREDHNEQFF
TGTGCCAGCAGCCCGCGGGAGGACCACAATGAGCAGTTCTTC
>.|TRBV7-6|14|TRBJ1-2|.
CASSLGQYPEGYTF
TGTGCCAGCAGCTTAGGACAGTACCCTGAGGGCTACACCTTC
>TRBD1|TRBV6-1|15|TRBJ1-5|.
CASRNYRGQLQPQHF
TGTGCCAGCAGGAACTACAGGGGGCAGTTGCAGCCCCAGCATTTT
>TRBD1|TRBV5-1|13|TRBJ1-6|.
CASSIQGNSPLHF
TGCGCCAGCAGTATACAGGGGAATTCACCCCTCCACTTT
>.|TRBV19|16|TRBJ2-1|.
CASSPVGAGSYNEQFF
TGTGCCAGTAGCCCAGTTGGGGCAGGAAGTTACAATGAGCAGTTCTTC
>TRBD1|TRBV5-6|15|TRBJ1-5|.
CASSARDSYNQPQHF
TGTGCCAGCAGCGCCCGGGACAGTTACAATCAGCCCCAGCATTTT
>TRBD2|TRBV5-6|18|TRBJ2-1|.
CASSPGLAGTGGYNEQFF
TGTGCCAGCAGCCCGGGACTAGCGGGGACGGGGGGTTACAATGAGCAGTTCTTC
>.|TRBV6-5|14|TRBJ1-1|few
CASSGRQVRSEAFF
TGTGCCAGCAGTGGGAGACAGGTCCGGTCTGAAGCTTTCTTT
>TRBD2|TRBV7-3|16|TRBJ2-5|few
CASSRFSTSGQETQYF
TGTGCCAGCAGCAGATTTTCGACTAGCGGGCAAGAGACCCAGTACTTC
>.|TRBV5-1|14|TRBJ1-5|.
CASSPDWGDQPQHF
TGCGCCAGCAGCCCCGATTGGGGAGATCAGCCCCAGCATTTT
>.|TRBV14|13|TRBJ1-1|.
CASSRDTNTEAFF
TGTGCCAGCAGCCGGGACACTAACACTGAAGCTTTCTTT
>.|TRBV6-1|15|TRBJ2-7|.
CASSEGLGGLYERYF
TGTGCCAGCAGTGAAGGTTTGGGGGGGCTCTACGAGCGGTACTTC
>.|TRBV7-6|16|TRBJ2-2|.
CASSLVRQGGTGELFF
TGTGCCAGCAGCTTAGTGCGTCAGGGTGGTACCGGGGAGCTGTTTTTT
>TRBD2|TRBV6-7|16|TRBJ2-3|.
CASSQSLSGGTDTQYF
TGTGCCAGCAGTCAGTCCCTTAGCGGGGGCACAGATACGCAGTATTTT
>.|TRBV7-9|14|TRBJ1-1|.
CASSVQGNPGEAFF
TGTGCCAGCAGCGTACAGGGAAACCCGGGGGAAGCTTTCTTT
>.|TRBV15|13|TRBJ2-3|.
CATSSNSPDTQYF
TGTGCCACCAGCAGTAACAGCCCAGATACGCAGTATTTT
>TRBD2|TRBV5-1|15|TRBJ2-3|.
CASSFGRGGTDTQYF
TGCGCCAGCAGCTTTGGGCGGGGGGGCACAGATACGCAGTATTTT
>.|TRBV19|18|TRBJ1-1|once
CASSRFLSPGQRNTEAFF
TGTGCCAGTAGTAGGTTTCTTTCGCCCGGACAGAGGAACACTGAAGCTTTCTTT
>.|TRBV7-2|13|TRBJ2-5|.
CASSLVLRETQYF
TGTGCCAGCAGCCTAGTCCTCCGGGAGACCCAGTACTTC
>TRBD1|TRBV14|11|TRBJ1-1|.
CASSLQGGAFF
TGTGCCAGCAGCCTTCAGGGGGGAGCTTTCTTT
>.|TRBV18|14|TRBJ1-5|.
CASSPAGGGQPQHF
TGTGCCAGCTCACCGGCGGGGGGTGGGCAGCCCCAGCATTTT
>.|TRBV6-6|14|TRBJ1-4|.
CASSPPSGGGKLFF
TGTGCCAGCAGTCCCCCGAGCGGGGGCGGAAAACTGTTTTTT
>TRBD1|TRBV7-6|16|TRBJ1-6|.
CASSRRTGGPGSPLHF
TGTGCCAGCAGCCGGAGGACAGGGGGACCTGGTTCACCCCTCCACTTT
>TRBD2|TRBV9|14|TRBJ2-1|.
CASSVELADNEQFF
TGTGCCAGCAGCGTAGAACTAGCGGACAATGAGCAGTTCTTC
>.|TRBV5-1|13|TRBJ2-1|.
CASSLAGGYEQFF
TGCGCCAGCAGCTTGGCCGGGGGATATGAGCAGTTCTTC
>.|TRBV2|12|TRBJ2-5|.
CATRGYAETQYF
TGTGCCACCCGGGGGTACGCGGAGACCCAGTACTTC
>.|TRBV18|13|TRBJ2-7|.
CASSPPVSYEQYF
TGTGCCAGCTCACCACCGGTCAGCTACGAGCAGTACTTC
>.|TRBV6-5|15|TRBJ2-2|.
CASRRSGSNTGELFF
TGTGCCAGCAGACGGAGCGGATCGAACACCGGGGAGCTGTTTTTT
>TRBD2|TRBV5-1|15|TRBJ2-3|.
CASSLAGGSTDTQYF
TGCGCCAGCAGCTTGGCGGGGGGATCCACAGATACGCAGTATTTT
>TRBD2|TRBV13|16|TRBJ2-1|.
CASSSWTSGIHNEQFF
TGTGCCAGCAGCTCCTGGACTAGCGGGATACACAATGAGCAGTTCTTC
>TRBD2|TRBV10-3|16|TRBJ2-3|.
CAISGTSGPAVDTQYF
TGTGCCATCAGTGGGACTAGCGGCCCGGCCGTGGATACGCAGTATTTT
>TRBD1|TRBV2|14|TRBJ1-2|.
CASRDRGGLFGYTF
TGTGCCAGCAGGGACAGGGGCGGATTATTCGGCTACACCTTC
>.|TRBV15|15|TRBJ1-1|few
CATSRDLRPNTEAFF
TGTGCCACCAGCAGAGATCTGCGTCCGAACACTGAAGCTTTCTTT
>.|TRBV18|13|TRBJ2-7|.
CASSPRADYEQYF
TGTGCCAGCTCACCACGGGCAGACTACGAGCAGTACTTC
>TRBD2|TRBV18|17|TRBJ2-3|once
CASTGTSGRVRTDTQYF
TGTGCCAGCACCGGGACTAGCGGGAGGGTTCGTACAGATACGCAGTATTTT
>.|TRBV19|14|TRBJ1-5|.
CASSILSPPQPQHF
TGTGCCAGTAGTATATTATCCCCCCCTCAGCCCCAGCATTTT
>TRBD1|TRBV6-1|13|TRBJ1-1|.
CASRDRAWTEAFF
TGTGCCAGCAGGGACAGGGCATGGACTGAAGCTTTCTTT